Listed below are T cell receptor beta chains from one sample, sequenced in a study of CD8 T cells in ankylosing spondylitis. Each CDR3 protein gets one entry after TCRdb re-called the 5' RACE reads with MiXCR. Here the sample spans 250,000 or so distinct CDR3 sequences, around 10% being singletons. The sample consisted of blood, either unsorted or a sorted T cell fraction (not recorded which). These receptors came from a male donor with ankylosing spondylitis or in good health (not recorded which). The CDR3 runs from the conserved cysteine through the conserved F or W. A D gene is named only where the DNA matches it firmly. Expanded clones are given a class, and other clones once, few, many or no size at all.

J gene,V gene,CDR3 length,D gene,clone size,CDR3 protein,CDR3 DNA
TRBJ2-1,TRBV20-1,16,TRBD2,many,CSASGRSGRDYNEQFF,TGCAGTGCTAGTGGACGAAGCGGGAGGGACTACAATGAGCAGTTCTTC
TRBJ2-7,TRBV3-1,17,NA,many,CASSQEGFRLTAYEQYF,TGTGCCAGCAGCCAAGAGGGTTTCCGGTTAACAGCCTACGAGCAGTACTTC
TRBJ2-7,TRBV20-1,11,NA,few,CSANRPAEQYF,TGCAGTGCTAATCGTCCTGCCGAGCAGTACTTC
TRBJ2-1,TRBV20-1,17,TRBD2,NA,CCASPGLAGGIRDEQFF,TGCTGTGCTAGTCCCGGACTAGCGGGGGGCATTCGTGATGAGCAGTTCTTC
TRBJ2-1,TRBV19,15,NA,NA,CASSIGVSSYNEQFF,TGTGCCAGTAGTATCGGGGTTAGTTCCTACAATGAGCAGTTCTTC
TRBJ2-1,TRBV5-1,19,NA,many,CASSLADGTSVRSYNEQFF,TGCGCCAGCAGCTTGGCCGATGGGACTTCCGTCAGGTCTTACAATGAGCAGTTCTTC
TRBJ1-2,TRBV20-1,15,TRBD1,many,CSARATGGAGYGYTF,TGCAGTGCTAGAGCTACAGGGGGCGCAGGCTATGGCTACACCTTC
TRBJ1-6,TRBV12-3/TRBV12-4,12,NA,many,CASRSTDSPLHF,TGTGCCAGCAGGAGTACCGATTCACCCCTCCACTTT
TRBJ2-3,TRBV7-8,14,NA,few,CASSLEGVTDTQYF,TGTGCCAGCAGCTTAGAAGGGGTCACAGATACGCAGTATTTT
TRBJ2-1,TRBV12-3/TRBV12-4,16,TRBD1,many,CASSLGWDRGRNEQFF,TGTGCCAGCAGTTTAGGGTGGGACAGGGGGCGCAATGAGCAGTTCTTC
TRBJ2-1,TRBV24-1,13,NA,many,CATSADAGNEQFF,TGTGCCACCAGTGCGGACGCGGGGAATGAGCAGTTCTTC
TRBJ2-2,TRBV10-3,15,TRBD2,many,CAIRGSGKTDGELFF,TGTGCCATCAGGGGCAGCGGGAAAACCGACGGGGAGCTGTTTTTT
TRBJ1-5,TRBV9,13,NA,many,CASSIDEGQPQHF,TGTGCCAGCAGCATAGACGAGGGCCAGCCCCAGCATTTT
TRBJ2-1,TRBV5-1,15,TRBD2,many,CASSLGGTEMYEQFF,TGCGCCAGCAGTTTGGGGGGGACCGAAATGTATGAGCAGTTCTTC
TRBJ2-1,TRBV28,17,TRBD2,many,CASSFFPGTSGRNEQFF,TGTGCCAGCAGTTTTTTCCCCGGGACTAGCGGGAGGAATGAGCAGTTCTTC
TRBJ2-2,TRBV7-6,14,NA,NA,CASSLNRATGELFF,TGTGCCAGCAGCTTAAACAGGGCCACCGGGGAGCTGTTTTTT
TRBJ1-5,TRBV6-5,14,NA,many,CASSYEEGTQPQHF,TGTGCCAGCAGTTACGAGGAGGGTACTCAGCCCCAGCATTTT